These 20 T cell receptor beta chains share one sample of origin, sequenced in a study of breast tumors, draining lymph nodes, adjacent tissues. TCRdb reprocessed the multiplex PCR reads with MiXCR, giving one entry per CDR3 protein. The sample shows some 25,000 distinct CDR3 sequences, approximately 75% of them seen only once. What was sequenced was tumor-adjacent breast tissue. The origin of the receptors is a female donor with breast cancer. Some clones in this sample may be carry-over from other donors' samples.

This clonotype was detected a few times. The CDR3 DNA reads TGTGCCAGCAGCTTCGTCGCTAGCGGGAGGAATGAGCAGTTCTTC. Encoded protein: CASSFVASGRNEQFF. The chain joins TRBV7-9 to TRBJ2-1; TRBD2 agrees at 11 bases. The CDR3 runs 15 residues. After removal of 3 bases from V and 7 bases from J, the junction contained 5 bases not matched to a gene. Germline lookup yields CDR1 SEHNR and CDR2 FQNEAQ (reference sequence).

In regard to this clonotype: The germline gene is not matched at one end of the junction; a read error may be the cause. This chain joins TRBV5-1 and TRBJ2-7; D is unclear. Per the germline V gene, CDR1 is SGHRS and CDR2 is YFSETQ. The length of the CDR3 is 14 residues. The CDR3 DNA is TGTGCCAGCAGCTTGGATCCGGGCCCCTACGAGCAGTACTTC. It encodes CASSLDPGPYEQYF.

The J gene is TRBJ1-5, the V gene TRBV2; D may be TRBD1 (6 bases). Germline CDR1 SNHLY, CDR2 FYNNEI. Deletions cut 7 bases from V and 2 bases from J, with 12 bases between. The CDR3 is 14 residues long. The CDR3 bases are TGTGCCAGCAACCCAGGGGAGGGCAATCAGCCCCAGCATTTT. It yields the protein CASNPGEGNQPQHF.

CDR3 sequence reads: CASSFRVGTNTGELFF. As DNA, the CDR3 is TGTGCCAGCAGCTTTCGTGTAGGAACGAACACCGGGGAGCTGTTTTTT. The gene calls are TRBV5-4 and TRBJ2-2; D remains unclear. CDR3 length: 16 residues. V lost 2 bases to trimming and J lost 0 bases, with 11 bases between them. Germline-derived CDR1 and CDR2 are SGHNT and YYREEE (reference sequence).

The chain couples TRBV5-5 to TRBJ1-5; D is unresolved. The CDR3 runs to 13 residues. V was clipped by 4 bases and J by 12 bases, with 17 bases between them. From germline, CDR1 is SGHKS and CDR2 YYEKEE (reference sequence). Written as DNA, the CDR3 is TGTGCCAGCAGCCCGGAGATCCCGGGCCGCCAGCATTTT. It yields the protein CASSPEIPGRQHF.

The CDR3 DNA follows: TGTGCCAGCAGTTCAAGGACAGGGTACGACACCGGGGAGCTGTTTTTT. This encodes CASSSRTGYDTGELFF. V gene TRBV28 combines with J gene TRBJ2-2, with 8 bases aligning to TRBD1. V trimming: 4 bases; J trimming: 3 bases; junction bases outside the gene matches: 7. CDR1 is MDHEN, CDR2 SYDVKM, per germline. The CDR3 is made up of 16 amino acids.

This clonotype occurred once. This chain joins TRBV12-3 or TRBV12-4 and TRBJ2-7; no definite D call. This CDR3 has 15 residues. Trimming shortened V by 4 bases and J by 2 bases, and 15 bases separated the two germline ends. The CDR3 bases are TGTGCCAGCAGTTCGGTTTCTGGGGTACCCTACGAGCAGTACTTC. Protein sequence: CASSSVSGVPYEQYF.

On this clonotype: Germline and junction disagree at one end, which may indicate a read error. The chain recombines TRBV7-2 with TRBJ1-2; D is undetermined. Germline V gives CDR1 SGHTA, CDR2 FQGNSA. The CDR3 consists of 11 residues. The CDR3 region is CASSLGSSYIF. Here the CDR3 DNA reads TGTGCCAGCAGCTTAGGTTCTAGCTACATCTTC.

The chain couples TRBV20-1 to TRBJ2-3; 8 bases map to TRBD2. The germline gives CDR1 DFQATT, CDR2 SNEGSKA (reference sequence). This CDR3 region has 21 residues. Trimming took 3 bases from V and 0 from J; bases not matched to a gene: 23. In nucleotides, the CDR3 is TGCAGTGCTAGTTCGTGGGGGGGTTCAGCGGGGGAGTATATTAGCACAGATACGCAGTATTTT. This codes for CSASSWGGSAGEYISTDTQYF.

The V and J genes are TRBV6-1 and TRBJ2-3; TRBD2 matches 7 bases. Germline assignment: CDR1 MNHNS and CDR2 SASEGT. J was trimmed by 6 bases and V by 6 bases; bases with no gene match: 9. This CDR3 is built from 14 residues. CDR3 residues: CASSAGLVKDTQYF. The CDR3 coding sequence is TGTGCCAGCAGCGCCGGACTAGTTAAGGATACGCAGTATTTT.

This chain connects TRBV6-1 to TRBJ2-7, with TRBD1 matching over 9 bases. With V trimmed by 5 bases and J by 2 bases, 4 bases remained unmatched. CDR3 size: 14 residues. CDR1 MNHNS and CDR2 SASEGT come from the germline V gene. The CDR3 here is CASSIQGAAYEQYF. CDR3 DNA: TGTGCCAGCAGTATACAGGGGGCGGCCTACGAGCAGTACTTC.

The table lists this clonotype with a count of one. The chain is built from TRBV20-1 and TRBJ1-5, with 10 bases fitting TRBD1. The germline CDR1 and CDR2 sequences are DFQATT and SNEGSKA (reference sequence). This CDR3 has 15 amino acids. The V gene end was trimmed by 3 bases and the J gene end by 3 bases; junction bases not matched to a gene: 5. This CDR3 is CSARAGQGNNQPQHF. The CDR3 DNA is TGCAGTGCTAGGGCGGGACAGGGGAACAATCAGCCCCAGCATTTT.

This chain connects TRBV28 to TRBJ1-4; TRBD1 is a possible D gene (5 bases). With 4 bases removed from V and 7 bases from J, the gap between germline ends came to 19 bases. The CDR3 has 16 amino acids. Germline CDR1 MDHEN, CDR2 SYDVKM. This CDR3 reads CASSSNRDPRGEKLFF. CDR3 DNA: TGTGCCAGCAGTTCCAACCGGGATCCGAGGGGTGAAAAACTGTTTTTT.

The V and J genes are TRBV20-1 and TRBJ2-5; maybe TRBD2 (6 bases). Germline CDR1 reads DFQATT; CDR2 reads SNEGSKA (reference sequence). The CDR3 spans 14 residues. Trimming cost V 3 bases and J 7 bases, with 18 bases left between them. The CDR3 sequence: CSASLGTGTGTQYF. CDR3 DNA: TGCAGTGCTAGCCTCGGGACTGGGACCGGGACCCAGTACTTC.

The CDR3 sequence is CASSPHLAGGGETQYF. The CDR3 nucleotides are TGTGCCAGCAGTCCCCATCTAGCGGGAGGGGGAGAGACCCAGTACTTC. V gene TRBV6-6 combines with J gene TRBJ2-5; 12 bases line up with TRBD2. V lost 5 bases to trimming and J lost 4 bases; unmatched junction nucleotides: 8. The germline gives CDR1 MNHNY, CDR2 SVGAGI (reference sequence). The length of the CDR3 is 16 residues.

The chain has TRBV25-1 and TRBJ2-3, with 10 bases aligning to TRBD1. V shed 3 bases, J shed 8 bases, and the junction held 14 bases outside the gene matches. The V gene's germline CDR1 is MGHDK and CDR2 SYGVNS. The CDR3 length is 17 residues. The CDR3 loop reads CASSDHPDRDRGGTQYF. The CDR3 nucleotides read TGTGCCAGCAGTGACCACCCAGACCGGGACAGGGGTGGTACGCAGTATTTT.

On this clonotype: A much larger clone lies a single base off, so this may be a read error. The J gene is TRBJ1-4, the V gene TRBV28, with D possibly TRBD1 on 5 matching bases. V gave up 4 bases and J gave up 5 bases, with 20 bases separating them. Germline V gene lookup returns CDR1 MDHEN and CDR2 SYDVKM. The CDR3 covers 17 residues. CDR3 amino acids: CASSSWRGRAENEKLFF. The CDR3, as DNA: TGTGCCAGCAGTTCCTGGAGGGGTAGGGCGGAGAATGAAAAACTGTTTTTT. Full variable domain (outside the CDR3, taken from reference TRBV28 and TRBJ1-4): DVKVTQSSRYLVKRTGEKVFLECVQDMDHENMFWYRQDPGLGLRLIYFSYDVKMKEKGDIPEGYSVSREKKERFSLILESASTNQTSMYLCASSSWRGRAENEKLFFGSGTQLSVL.

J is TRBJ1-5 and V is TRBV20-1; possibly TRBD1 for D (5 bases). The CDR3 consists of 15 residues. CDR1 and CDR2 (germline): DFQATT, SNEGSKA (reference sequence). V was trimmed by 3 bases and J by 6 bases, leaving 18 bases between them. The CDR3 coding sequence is TGCAGTGCTAGGGAGATCGGGGGGGGAGGTCAGCCCCAGCATTTT. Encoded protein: CSAREIGGGGQPQHF.

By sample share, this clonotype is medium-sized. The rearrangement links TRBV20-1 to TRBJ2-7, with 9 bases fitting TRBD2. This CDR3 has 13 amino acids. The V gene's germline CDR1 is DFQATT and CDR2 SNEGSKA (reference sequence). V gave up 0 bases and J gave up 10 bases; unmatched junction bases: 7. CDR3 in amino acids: CSAREGGGRVQYF. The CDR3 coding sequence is TGCAGTGCTAGAGAGGGGGGCGGGAGGGTACAGTACTTC.

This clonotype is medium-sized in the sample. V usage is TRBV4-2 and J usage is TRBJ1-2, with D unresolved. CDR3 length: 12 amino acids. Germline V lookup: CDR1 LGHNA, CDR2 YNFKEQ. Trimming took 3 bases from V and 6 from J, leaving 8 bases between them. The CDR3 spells CASSQGMDGYTF. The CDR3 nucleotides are TGTGCCAGCAGCCAGGGGATGGATGGCTACACCTTC.